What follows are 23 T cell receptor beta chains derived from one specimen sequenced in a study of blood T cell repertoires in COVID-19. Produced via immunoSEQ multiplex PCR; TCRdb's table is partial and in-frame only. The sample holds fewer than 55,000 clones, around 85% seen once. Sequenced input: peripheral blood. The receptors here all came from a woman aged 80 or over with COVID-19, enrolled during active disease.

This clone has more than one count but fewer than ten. CDR3 bases: TGTGCCAGTAGTACAACCGGGACAGGGTATCAGCCCCAGCATTTT. Translation: CASSTTGTGYQPQHF. The V gene is TRBV19, the J gene TRBJ1-5; 9 nucleotides line up with TRBD1. Trimming cost V 4 bases and J 5 bases; bases outside gene matches: 6. In germline, CDR1 is LNHDA, CDR2 SQIVND (reference sequence). The CDR3 is made up of 15 amino acids.

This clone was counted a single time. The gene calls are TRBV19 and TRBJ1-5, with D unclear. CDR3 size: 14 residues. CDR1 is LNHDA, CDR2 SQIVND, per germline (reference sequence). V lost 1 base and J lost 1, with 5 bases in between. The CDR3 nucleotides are TGTGCCAGTAGTATAGCAATGAGCAATCAGCCCCAGCATTTT. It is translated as CASSIAMSNQPQHF.

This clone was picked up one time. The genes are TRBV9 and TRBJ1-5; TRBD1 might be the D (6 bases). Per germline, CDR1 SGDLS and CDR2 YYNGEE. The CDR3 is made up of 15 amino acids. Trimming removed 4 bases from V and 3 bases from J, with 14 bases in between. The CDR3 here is CASSPRDTYNQPQHF. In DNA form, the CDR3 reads TGTGCCAGCAGCCCTCGGGACACCTACAATCAGCCCCAGCATTTT.

In DNA form, the CDR3 reads TGTGCCAGCTCGCCTTCCGGGACAGTGGTCACCGGGGAGCTGTTTTTT. Protein: CASSPSGTVVTGELFF. The rearrangement links TRBV18 to TRBJ2-2, with TRBD1 identical over 7 bases. Germline CDR1 and CDR2: KGHSH and LQKENI. The CDR3 contains 16 residues. J lost 4 bases, V lost 6 bases, and 11 bases had no gene match.

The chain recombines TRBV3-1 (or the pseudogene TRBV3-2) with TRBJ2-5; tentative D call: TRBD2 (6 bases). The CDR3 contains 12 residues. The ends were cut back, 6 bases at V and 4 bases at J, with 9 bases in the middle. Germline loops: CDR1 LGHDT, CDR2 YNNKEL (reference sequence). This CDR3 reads CASRGLRETQYF. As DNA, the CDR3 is TGTGCCAGCAGGGGACTCAGAGAGACCCAGTACTTC.

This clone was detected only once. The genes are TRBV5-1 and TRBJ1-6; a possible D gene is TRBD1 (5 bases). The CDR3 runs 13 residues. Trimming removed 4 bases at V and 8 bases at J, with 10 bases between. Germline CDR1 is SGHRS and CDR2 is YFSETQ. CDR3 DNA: TGCGCCAGCAGCCCCCCGGGGGATTCACCCCTCCACTTT. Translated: CASSPPGDSPLHF.

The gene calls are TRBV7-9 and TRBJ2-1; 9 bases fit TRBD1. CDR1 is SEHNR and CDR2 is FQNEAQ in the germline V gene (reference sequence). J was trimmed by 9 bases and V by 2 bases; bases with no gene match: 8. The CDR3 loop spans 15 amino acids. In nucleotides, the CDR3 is TGTGCCAGCAGCTTAAAGAGGACAGGGGTGGGTGAGCAGTTCTTC. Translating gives CASSLKRTGVGEQFF.

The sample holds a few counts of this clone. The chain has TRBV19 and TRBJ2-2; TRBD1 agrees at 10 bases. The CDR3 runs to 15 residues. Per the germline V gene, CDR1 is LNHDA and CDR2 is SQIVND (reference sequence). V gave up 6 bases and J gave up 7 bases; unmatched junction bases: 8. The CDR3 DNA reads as TGTGCCAGTAGCCCCGACAGGGGGCGGGGCGGGGAGCTGTTTTTT. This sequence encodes CASSPDRGRGGELFF.

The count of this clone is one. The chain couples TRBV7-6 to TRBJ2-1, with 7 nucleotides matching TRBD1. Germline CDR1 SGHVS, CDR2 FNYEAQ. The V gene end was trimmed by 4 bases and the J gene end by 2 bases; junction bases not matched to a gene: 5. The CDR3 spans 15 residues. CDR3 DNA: TGTGCCAGCAGCTCAAGACAGGGCACCTACAATGAGCAGTTCTTC. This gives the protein CASSSRQGTYNEQFF. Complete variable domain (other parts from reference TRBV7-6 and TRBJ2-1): GAGVSQSPRYKVTKRGQDVALRCDPISGHVSLYWYRQALGQGPEFLTYFNYEAQQDKSGLPNDRFSAERPEGSISTLTIQRTEQRDSAMYRCASSSRQGTYNEQFFGPGTRLTVL.

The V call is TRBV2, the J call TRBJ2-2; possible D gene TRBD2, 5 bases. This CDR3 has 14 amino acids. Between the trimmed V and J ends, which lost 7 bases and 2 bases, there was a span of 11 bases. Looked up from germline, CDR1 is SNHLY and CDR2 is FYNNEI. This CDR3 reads CASMSASNTGELFF. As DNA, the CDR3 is TGTGCCAGCATGTCGGCTAGCAACACCGGGGAGCTGTTTTTT.

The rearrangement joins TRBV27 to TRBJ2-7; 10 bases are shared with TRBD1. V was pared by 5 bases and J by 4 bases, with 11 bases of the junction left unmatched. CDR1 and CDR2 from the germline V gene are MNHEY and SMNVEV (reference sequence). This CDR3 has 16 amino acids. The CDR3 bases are TGTGCCAGCAGTGTCCTCCTATCGGGACAGGGGTACGAGCAGTACTTC. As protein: CASSVLLSGQGYEQYF.

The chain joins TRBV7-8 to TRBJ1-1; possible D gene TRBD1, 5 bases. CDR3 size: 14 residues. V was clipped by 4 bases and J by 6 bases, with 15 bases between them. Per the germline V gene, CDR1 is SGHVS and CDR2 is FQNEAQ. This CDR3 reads CASSSVGVVSEAFF. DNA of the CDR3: TGTGCCAGCAGCTCGGTAGGGGTAGTCTCTGAAGCTTTCTTT. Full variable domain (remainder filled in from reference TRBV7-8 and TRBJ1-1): GAGVSQSPRYKVAKRGQDVALRCDPISGHVSLFWYQQALGQGPEFLTYFQNEAQLDKSGLPSDRFFAERPEGSVSTLKIQRTQQEDSAVYLCASSSVGVVSEAFFGQGTRLTVV.

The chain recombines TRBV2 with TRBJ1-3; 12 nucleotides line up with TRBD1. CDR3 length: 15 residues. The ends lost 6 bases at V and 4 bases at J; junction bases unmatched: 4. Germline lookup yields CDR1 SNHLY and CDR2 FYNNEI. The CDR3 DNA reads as TGTGCCAGCAGGGGACAGGGGGCGAAAGGAAACACCATATATTTT. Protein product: CASRGQGAKGNTIYF.

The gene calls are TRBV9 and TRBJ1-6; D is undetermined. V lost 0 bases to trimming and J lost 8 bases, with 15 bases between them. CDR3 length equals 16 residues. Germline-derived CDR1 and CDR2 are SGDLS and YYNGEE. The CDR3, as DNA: TGTGCCAGCAGCGTAGGTCTGGGTTCCGGGGATTCACCCCTCCACTTT. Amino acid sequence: CASSVGLGSGDSPLHF. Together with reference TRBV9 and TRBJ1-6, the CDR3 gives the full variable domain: DSGVTQTPKHLITATGQRVTLRCSPRSGDLSVYWYQQSLDQGLQFLIQYYNGEERAKGNILERFSAQQFPDLHSELNLSSLELGDSALYFCASSVGLGSGDSPLHFGNGTRLTVT.

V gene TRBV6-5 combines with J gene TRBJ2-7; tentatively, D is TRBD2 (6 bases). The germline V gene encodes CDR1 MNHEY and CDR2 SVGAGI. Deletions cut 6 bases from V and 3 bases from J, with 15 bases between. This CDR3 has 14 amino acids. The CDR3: CASRREAGNYEQYF. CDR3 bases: TGTGCCAGCAGACGCGAGGCGGGGAACTACGAGCAGTACTTC.

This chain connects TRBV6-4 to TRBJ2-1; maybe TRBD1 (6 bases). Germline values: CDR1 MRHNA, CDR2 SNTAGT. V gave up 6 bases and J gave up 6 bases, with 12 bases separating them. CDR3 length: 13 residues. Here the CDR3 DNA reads TGTGCCAGCAGCCCCGAAGGGGGCAATGAGCAGTTCTTC. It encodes CASSPEGGNEQFF.

Written as DNA, the CDR3 is TGCGCCAGCAGCGAAAGCGGGGGAGACACCGGGGAGCTGTTTTTT. Its translation: CASSESGGDTGELFF. The chain combines TRBV5-1 with TRBJ2-2; the match to TRBD2 covers 8 bases. Germline V lookup: CDR1 SGHRS, CDR2 YFSETQ. The CDR3 totals 15 residues. V dropped 4 bases and J dropped 3; count of bases not matched to a gene: 5.

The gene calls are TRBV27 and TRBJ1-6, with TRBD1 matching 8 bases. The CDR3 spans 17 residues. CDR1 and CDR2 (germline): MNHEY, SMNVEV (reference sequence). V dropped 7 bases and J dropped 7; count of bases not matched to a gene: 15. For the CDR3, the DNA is TGTGCCAGCACATTTAGGACAGGGCAGCGAGGCAATTCACCCCTCCACTTT. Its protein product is CASTFRTGQRGNSPLHF.

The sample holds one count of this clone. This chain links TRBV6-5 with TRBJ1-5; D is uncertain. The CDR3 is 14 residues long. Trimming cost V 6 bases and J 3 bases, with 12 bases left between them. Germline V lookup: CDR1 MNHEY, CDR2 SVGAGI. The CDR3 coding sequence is TGTGCCAGCAGGGCCGGGAGATACAATCAGCCCCAGCATTTT. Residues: CASRAGRYNQPQHF.

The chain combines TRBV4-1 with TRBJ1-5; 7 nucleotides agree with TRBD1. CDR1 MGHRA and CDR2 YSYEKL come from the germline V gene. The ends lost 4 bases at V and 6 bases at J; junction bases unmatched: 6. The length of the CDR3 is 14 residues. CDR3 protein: CASSPDREVQPQHF. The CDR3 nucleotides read TGCGCCAGCAGCCCTGACAGGGAGGTTCAGCCCCAGCATTTT.

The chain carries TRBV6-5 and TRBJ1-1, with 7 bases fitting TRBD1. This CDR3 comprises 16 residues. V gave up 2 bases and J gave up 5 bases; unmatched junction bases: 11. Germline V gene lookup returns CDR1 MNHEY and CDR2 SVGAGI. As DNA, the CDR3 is TGTGCCAGCAGTTACGGAGGGGGCGCGAGAGAAACTGAAGCTTTCTTT. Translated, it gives CASSYGGGARETEAFF.

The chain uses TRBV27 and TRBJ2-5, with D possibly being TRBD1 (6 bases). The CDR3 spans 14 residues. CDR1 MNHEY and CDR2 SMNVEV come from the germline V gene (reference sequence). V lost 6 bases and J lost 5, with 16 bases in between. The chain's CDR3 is CASRFLGQLETQYF. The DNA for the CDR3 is TGTGCCAGCAGATTCCTTGGACAGCTGGAGACCCAGTACTTC.

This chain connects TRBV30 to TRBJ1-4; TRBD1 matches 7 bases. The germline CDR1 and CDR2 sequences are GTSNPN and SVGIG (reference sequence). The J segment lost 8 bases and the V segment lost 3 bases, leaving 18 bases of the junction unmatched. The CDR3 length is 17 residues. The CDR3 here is CAWRVPGTVTFGEKLFF. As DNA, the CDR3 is TGTGCCTGGAGAGTTCCCGGGACAGTCACTTTCGGGGAAAAACTGTTTTTT.